Following are 6 T cell receptor beta chains from one sample sequenced in a study of blood T cell repertoires in COVID-19. The repertoire was sequenced with immunoSEQ multiplex PCR; TCRdb's copy has only in-frame clones and lacks some. The sample records roughly 110,000 clones, around nine tenths being singletons. What was sequenced was peripheral blood. These receptors originate from a man in his forties with acute or convalescent COVID-19.

This clone was seen only a few times. V usage is TRBV11-3 and J usage is TRBJ2-2, with D possibly TRBD1 on 6 matching bases. V lost 1 base, J lost 4 bases, and 13 bases lay in between. The length of the CDR3 is 16 residues. Germline V lookup: CDR1 SGHNT, CDR2 YENEEA. The CDR3, as DNA: TGTGCCAGCAGCTTAGCTACAGGGTCGGCCACCGGGGAGCTGTTTTTT. It translates to CASSLATGSATGELFF.

V and J are TRBV6-6 and TRBJ1-4; 11 nucleotides line up with TRBD1. With 5 bases clipped from V and 1 base from J, the junction kept 15 bases outside the gene matches. Germline loops: CDR1 MNHNY, CDR2 SVGAGI (reference sequence). The CDR3 spans 20 residues. CDR3 DNA sequence: TGTGCCAGCAGTCCCAGGACAGGGGGCGCTTTGAGGGGAACTAATGAAAAACTGTTTTTT. The encoded protein is CASSPRTGGALRGTNEKLFF.

V and J are TRBV30 and TRBJ2-1; 11 nucleotides agree with TRBD2. CDR1 and CDR2 from the germline V gene are GTSNPN and SVGIG (reference sequence). The ends lost 4 bases at V and 6 bases at J; junction bases unmatched: 5. The CDR3 totals 14 residues. CDR3 region: CAWNSGGAGNEQFF. The DNA for the CDR3 is TGTGCCTGGAATAGCGGGGGGGCCGGCAATGAGCAGTTCTTC.

The gene calls are TRBV27 and TRBJ2-2; the match to TRBD2 covers 8 bases. CDR3 size: 17 residues. V lost 5 bases and J lost 4; bases outside the gene matches: 12. The V gene's germline CDR1 is MNHEY and CDR2 SMNVEV (reference sequence). CDR3 sequence reads: CASSPPLGTSLTGELFF. CDR3 coding DNA: TGTGCCAGCAGTCCACCACTCGGGACTAGTCTCACCGGGGAGCTGTTTTTT.

This sequence joins TRBV6-1 and TRBJ2-2; TRBD1 aligns across 8 bases. The germline CDR1 and CDR2 sequences are MNHNS and SASEGT. The trim removed 3 bases at V and 8 bases at J, leaving 8 bases unmatched. The CDR3 runs 15 residues. CDR3 bases: TGTGCCAGCAGTGATCGCAGGGGGCAAAGGGGGGAGCTGTTTTTT. It specifies CASSDRRGQRGELFF.

The V and J genes are TRBV11-2 and TRBJ2-1; a weak D match, TRBD2 (6 bases). Germline lookup yields CDR1 SGHAT and CDR2 FQNNGV. The CDR3 has 17 residues. V lost 5 bases and J 3 bases, leaving 20 bases between the germline ends. The chain's CDR3 is CASSTLPPSALYNEQFF. CDR3 in DNA: TGTGCCAGCAGCACACTACCCCCTAGCGCCCTCTACAATGAGCAGTTCTTC.